This T cell receptor (beta chain) came from a study of blood T cell repertoires in COVID-19. CDR3 length: 17 residues. Trimming took 3 bases from V and 3 from J, leaving 17 bases between them. Germline CDR1 ENHRY, CDR2 SYGVKD. The assay was immunoSEQ multiplex PCR, and TCRdb's table has in-frame clones only and misses some. The sample carries around 200,000 clones, 80% to 85% recorded once. Sequenced: peripheral blood. The chain recombines TRBV10-3 with TRBJ1-4; D perhaps matches TRBD1 (5 bases). This TCR was recovered from a human donor with acute or convalescent COVID-19. The donor label of this sample is uncertain. The CDR3 DNA is TGTGCCATCAGTGATTTGGGCGGGGCCGGGGCTAATGAAAAACTGTTTTTT. The encoded protein is CAISDLGGAGANEKLFF.